This T cell receptor beta chain was recovered during a study of long-term antiretroviral therapy in people with HIV. CDR3 length: 13 residues. Germline V gives CDR1 MNHEY, CDR2 SVGAGI. Trimming took off 5 bases at V and 0 bases at J, with 5 bases between the two ends. Investigators performed immunoSEQ version v3.0 at survey level. The method was immunoSEQ multiplex PCR; TCRdb's version includes in-frame clones alone and lacks a portion of them. The sample lists 15,000 or so clones; 88% were seen once. This sequence was found in a man aged 50 to 59 with HIV. Sequencing was performed on unsorted PBMCs, taken 0.7 years before starting antiretroviral therapy. V is TRBV6-5 and J is TRBJ1-3; no reliable D call. CDR3 sequence reads: CASSLLSGNTIYF. CDR3 nucleotide sequence: TGTGCCAGCAGTCTTCTCTCTGGAAACACCATATATTTT.